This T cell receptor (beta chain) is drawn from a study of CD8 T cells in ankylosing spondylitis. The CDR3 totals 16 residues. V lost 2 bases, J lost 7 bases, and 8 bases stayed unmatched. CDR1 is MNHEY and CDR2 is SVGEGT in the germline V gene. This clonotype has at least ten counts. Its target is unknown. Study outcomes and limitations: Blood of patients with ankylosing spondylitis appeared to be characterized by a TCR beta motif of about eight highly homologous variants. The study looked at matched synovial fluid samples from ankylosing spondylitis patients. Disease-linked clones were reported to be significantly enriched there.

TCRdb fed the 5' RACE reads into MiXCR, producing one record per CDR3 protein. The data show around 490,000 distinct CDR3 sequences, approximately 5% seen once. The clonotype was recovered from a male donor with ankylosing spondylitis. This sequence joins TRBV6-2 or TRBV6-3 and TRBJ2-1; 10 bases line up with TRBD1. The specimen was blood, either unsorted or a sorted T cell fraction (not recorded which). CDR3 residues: CASSYGRDRGVNEQFF. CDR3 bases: TGTGCCAGCAGTTACGGGAGGGACAGGGGTGTTAATGAGCAGTTCTTC.